A selection of T cell receptor beta chains follows, all from one sample in a study of CD4 and CD8 cells across lung adenocarcinoma regions. Each CDR3 protein is one row after TCRdb ran MiXCR on the PCR reads. Of about 12,000 distinct CDR3 sequences in the sample, approximately 50% were seen once. What was sequenced was CD8+ T cells from the center of a lung tumor. Every receptor here comes from a female donor with lung adenocarcinoma. The CD4 and CD8 labels of this study may be unreliable. The CDR3 runs from the conserved cysteine through the conserved F or W. D genes are given only for firm matches. Rows give clone size only sometimes, using once, few, many, or a class for an expanded clone.

TRBJ2-7 many . TRBV10-1 CASSEGSTYEQYF TGCGCCAGCAGTGAGGGGTCCACCTACGAGCAGTACTTC
TRBJ2-7 . . TRBV20-1 CSAGGGVYEQYF TGCAGTGCCGGCGGGGGCGTCTACGAGCAGTACTTC
TRBJ2-1 . . TRBV12-3/TRBV12-4 CASSFLGGVTQFF TGTGCCAGCAGCTTTTTAGGGGGAGTTACGCAGTTCTTC
TRBJ2-7 . . TRBV6-1 CASSEGRRGEDTQYF TGTGCCAGCAGCGAGGGGCGGAGAGGCGAAGATACGCAGTACTTC
TRBJ1-6 . . TRBV3-1 CASSQGFFLSPLHF TGTGCCAGCAGCCAAGGTTTTTTCCTATCACCCCTCCACTTT
TRBJ2-1 . . TRBV4-1 CASSRGAGTSYNEQFF TGCGCCAGCAGCCGAGGCGCGGGGACCTCCTACAATGAGCAGTTCTTC
TRBJ1-4 . . TRBV4-1 CASSRSGIPNEKLFF TGCGCCAGCAGCCGGTCCGGGATCCCTAATGAAAAACTGTTTTTT
TRBJ2-1 few TRBD2 TRBV6-1 CASSGTSGRMGEQFF TGTGCCAGCAGTGGGACTAGCGGGAGGATGGGTGAGCAGTTCTTC
TRBJ2-3 . TRBD2 TRBV6-1 CARRLYGTSTDEQYF TGTGCCCGCAGACTCTACGGGACTAGCACAGATGAGCAGTATTTC
TRBJ2-1 medium-sized TRBD1 TRBV6-1 CASQPGQGYNEQFF TGTGCCAGCCAACCGGGACAGGGATACAATGAGCAGTTCTTC
TRBJ1-6 many . TRBV6-5 CASSYDLGGAASPLHF TGTGCCAGCAGTTACGACTTGGGGGGGGCAGCTTCACCCCTCCACTTT
TRBJ1-2 few TRBD1 TRBV30 CAWSRQGAVGNYGYTF TGTGCCTGGAGTAGACAGGGGGCGGTCGGGAACTATGGCTACACCTTC
TRBJ2-1 . TRBD2 TRBV4-1 CASSQRLAGVSNEQFF TGCGCCAGCAGCCAACGTCTAGCGGGAGTATCCAATGAGCAGTTCTTC
TRBJ2-7 . TRBD1 TRBV10-3 CAVRRTGTYEQYF TGTGCCGTAAGAAGGACAGGGACCTACGAGCAGTACTTC
TRBJ2-1 . TRBD2 TRBV6-5 CASSHPTSGVSYNEQFF TGTGCCAGCAGTCACCCAACTAGCGGAGTCTCCTACAATGAGCAGTTCTTC
TRBJ2-1 . TRBD2 TRBV9 CASSNSGGPDEQFF TGTGCCAGCAGCAATAGCGGGGGGCCGGATGAGCAGTTCTTC
TRBJ2-5 . TRBD2 TRBV7-2 CASSRMGLAGGETQYF TGTGCCAGCAGCCGAATGGGACTAGCGGGAGGGGAGACCCAGTACTTC
TRBJ2-4 . . TRBV6-1 CAGLRANNIQYF TGTGCCGGCCTGCGAGCCAATAACATTCAGTATTTC
TRBJ2-5 . . TRBV10-3 CSGGFGERGAETQYF TGTTCCGGGGGTTTTGGGGAGCGCGGGGCAGAGACCCAGTATTTC
TRBJ2-5 . TRBD2 TRBV6-1 CASSQTSGYGQETQYF TGTGCCAGCAGCCAGACTAGCGGCTATGGCCAAGAGACGCAGTACTTC
TRBJ2-3 . . TRBV11-2 CASRKGASTDTQYF TGTGCCAGCAGAAAAGGCGCAAGCACAGATACGCAGTATTTT
TRBJ2-1 few TRBD2 TRBV6-1 CASSVGGFGEQFF TGTGCCAGCAGTGTGGGAGGGTTTGGTGAGCAGTTCTTC
TRBJ2-1 few TRBD2 TRBV10-2 CASTPGGAPIEQFF TGCGCCAGCACGCCGGGAGGAGCCCCCATTGAGCAGTTCTTC
TRBJ2-3 . . TRBV6-1 CASRGPGGRDQDTQYF TGTGCCAGCAGGGGGCCCGGGGGCCGTGACCAAGATACCCAGTATTTT
TRBJ1-6 . . TRBV6-1 CASSPRQERSYNSPLHF TGTGCCAGCAGTCCGAGACAGGAACGCTCCTATAATTCACCCCTCCACTTT
TRBJ2-3 . . TRBV6-1 CASRMAGGSDTQYF TGTGCCAGTCGGATGGCCGGAGGGTCAGATACGCAGTATTTT
TRBJ2-5 . . TRBV27 CTSSLGGFQETQYF TGTACCAGCAGTTTGGGCGGTTTCCAAGAGACGCAGTACTTC
TRBJ2-1 . TRBD2 TRBV6-1 CASWGPSPAGGGNEQFF TGTGCCAGCTGGGGCCCCAGCCCCGCGGGGGGCGGCAATGAGCAGTTCTTC
TRBJ2-3 . . TRBV6-1 CASSEGLQVWVGTGAQYF TGTGCCAGCAGTGAAGGGCTACAGGTTTGGGTGGGCACCGGGGCGCAGTATTTT
TRBJ2-1 . TRBD1 TRBV4-1 CASSHGQGPYNEQFF TGCGCCAGCAGCCATGGACAGGGACCCTACAATGAGCAGTTCTTC
TRBJ2-4 . . TRBV10-2 CASSDRGVNEQYF TGCGCCAGCAGTGACCGCGGGGTAAATGAGCAGTATTTC
TRBJ2-3 . . TRBV23-1 CASSQSWQLTDTQYF TGCGCCAGCAGTCAATCTTGGCAACTCACAGATACGCAGTATTTT
TRBJ2-1 . TRBD2 TRBV6-1 CASSEASGARNEQFF TGTGCCAGCAGTGAAGCTAGCGGGGCCCGCAATGAGCAGTTCTTC
TRBJ2-1 . . TRBV6-5 CASRFSAASGNEQFF TGTGCCAGCAGATTCTCCGCGGCGAGCGGCAATGAGCAGTTCTTT
TRBJ2-3 . . TRBV7-2 CACGGGGRSDTDTQYF TGTGCCTGTGGCGGGGGCGGGCGAAGTGACACAGATACCCAGTATTTT
TRBJ1-2 . . TRBV27 CASSIDPRTASNYGYTF TGTGCCAGCAGTATTGATCCTCGGACAGCCTCTAACTATGGCTACACCTTC
TRBJ2-1 few . TRBV6-1 CASSSLPGNNEQFF TGTGCCAGCAGTAGCCTCCCAGGGAACAATGAGCAGTTCTTC
TRBJ2-1 few TRBD2 TRBV6-5 CASSYATSGGYEQFF TGTGCCAGCAGTTACGCGACTAGCGGGGGGTACGAGCAGTTCTTC
TRBJ1-1 . . TRBV6-1 CASITRGGGTEAFF TGTGCCAGCATCACAAGGGGAGGGGGCACTGAAGCTTTCTTT
TRBJ2-6 once TRBD1 TRBV6-2/TRBV6-3 CASNTGGTPSGANVLTF TGTGCCAGCAATACAGGGGGCACCCCTTCTGGGGCCAACGTCCTGACTTTC
TRBJ2-3 . TRBD2 TRBV6-1 CASSRGLAGVNTGAQYF TGTGCCAGCAGTCGGGGCCTCGCGGGGGTGAACACCGGTGCGCAGTATTTT
TRBJ2-5 few . TRBV25-1 CASSVKETQYF TGTGCCAGCAGTGTTAAAGAGACCCAGTACTTC
TRBJ2-1 . . TRBV12-3/TRBV12-4 CASKEGSYNEQFF TGTGCCAGCAAAGAGGGGTCCTACAATGAGCAGTTCTTC
TRBJ2-1 few . TRBV6-5 CASSYQPYNEQFF TGTGCCAGCAGTTACCAGCCGTACAATGAGCAGTTCTTC
TRBJ1-1 . . TRBV6-1 CASNFIGQKNTEAFF TGTGCCAGCAACTTCATAGGACAGAAGAACACTGAAGCTTTCTTT
TRBJ1-2 once TRBD1 TRBV6-5 CASSSFLQARDRGNGYTF TGTGCCAGCAGTTCCTTCCTCCAAGCCCGGGACAGGGGAAATGGCTACACCTTC
TRBJ2-4 . . TRBV6-1 CASNGRRQNIQYF TGTGCCAGCAATGGGAGGAGGCAAAACATTCAGTACTTC
TRBJ2-5 . . TRBV7-6 CASSFGRQETQYF TGTGCCAGCAGCTTCGGCAGACAAGAGACCCAGTACTTC
TRBJ2-3 . . TRBV10-1 CARGRESVSTDTQYF TGCGCCAGGGGTAGGGAGAGTGTGAGCACAGATACGCAGTATTTT
TRBJ2-3 . . TRBV10-2 CASRDLAGGKDTQYF TGCGCCAGCAGAGATCTAGCCGGTGGCAAAGATACGCAGTATTTC
TRBJ1-4 . . TRBV6-5 CASSHRGWWANEKLFF TGTGCCAGCAGTCACCGGGGGTGGTGGGCTAATGAAAAACTGTTTTTT
TRBJ1-2 medium-sized . TRBV10-2 CASSEFSLPNYGYTF TGCGCCAGCAGTGAGTTTAGCCTTCCTAACTATGGCTACACCTTC
TRBJ1-1 many . TRBV6-1 CASSLTKGDPGEAFF TGTGCCAGCAGTCTCACGAAGGGAGACCCCGGCGAAGCTTTCTTT
TRBJ1-2 . TRBD1 TRBV27 CATSSGDREEGGYTF TGTGCCACAAGTTCGGGCGACAGGGAGGAGGGTGGCTACACCTTC
TRBJ2-1 . . TRBV7-2 CASSGGPLEQFF TGTGCCAGCAGCGGGGGACCCCTCGAGCAGTTCTTC
TRBJ2-1 . TRBD1 TRBV6-1 CASRGQANNEQFF TGTGCCAGCAGGGGACAGGCAAACAATGAGCAGTTCTTC
TRBJ2-3 medium-sized TRBD1 TRBV6-5 CASSYSRGGGTQYF TGTGCCAGCAGTTACTCGAGAGGGGGCGGTACGCAGTATTTT
TRBJ2-3 . TRBD1 TRBV6-1 CVCRVRGLRAKNIQYF TGTGTGTGCCGCGTTAGGGGGCTGCGAGCCAAAAATATTCAGTATTTT
TRBJ2-3 few . TRBV6-5 CASSYRAPGTDTQYF TGTGCCAGCAGTTACAGGGCCCCGGGCACAGATACGCAGTATTTT